Below are 3 T cell receptor beta chains sequenced from a single sample in a study of blood T cell repertoires in COVID-19. Here immunoSEQ multiplex PCR was the method, and the copy in TCRdb shows in-frame clones only, minus some. The table has roughly 200,000 clones, 80% to 85% seen once. The sample comprised peripheral blood. These receptors all come from a human donor in a cohort sampled during active COVID-19.

The J gene is TRBJ2-5, the V gene TRBV7-2; 9 bases fit TRBD1. Germline V CDR1 and CDR2: SGHTA, FQGNSA. Germline trimming cut 5 bases from V and 5 bases from J; bases unmatched to any gene: 9. The CDR3 has 15 amino acids. The chain's CDR3 is CASSLGTGRLETQYF. CDR3 nucleotides: TGTGCCAGCAGCCTCGGGACAGGGAGGCTGGAGACCCAGTACTTC. Filled out from reference TRBV7-2 and TRBJ2-5, the complete variable domain reads GAGVSQSPSNKVTEKGKDVELRCDPISGHTALYWYRQSLGQGLEFLIYFQGNSAPDKSGLPSDRFSAERTGGSVSTLTIQRTQQEDSAVYLCASSLGTGRLETQYFGPGTRLLVL.

The genes are TRBV29-1 and TRBJ2-7, with no clear D. There are 11 residues in the CDR3. V was clipped by 5 bases and J by 2 bases, with 7 bases between them. Germline values: CDR1 SQVTM, CDR2 ANQGSEA. CDR3 DNA sequence: TGCAGCGTTTCTAACGCCTACGAGCAGTACTTC. Residues: CSVSNAYEQYF.

The chain links TRBV18 to TRBJ2-2, with TRBD2 matching 7 bases. The V and J ends lost 2 bases and 2 bases, in that order; junction bases with no gene match: 8. The CDR3 loop spans 17 amino acids. Germline assignment: CDR1 KGHSH and CDR2 LQKENI. This chain's CDR3 is CASSPWGSGINTGELFF. In nucleotides, the CDR3 is TGTGCCAGCTCACCATGGGGCAGCGGGATAAACACCGGGGAGCTGTTTTTT. Complete variable domain (other parts from reference TRBV18 and TRBJ2-2): NAGVMQNPRHLVRRRGQEARLRCSPMKGHSHVYWYRQLPEEGLKFMVYLQKENIIDESGMPKERFSAEFPKEGPSILRIQQVVRGDSAAYFCASSPWGSGINTGELFFGEGSRLTVL.